These T cell receptor beta chains were read from a single sample in a study of T cells in Graves' hyperthyroidism and ophthalmopathy. One entry per CDR3 protein results from TCRdb running MiXCR on the multiplex PCR reads. This table has some 560,000 distinct CDR3 sequences, 14% appearing once. What was sequenced was blood. These receptors were collected from a woman between 35 and 50 years old with Graves' hyperthyroidism. Each CDR3 is given with its conserved first and last residue. Fields, in order: V gene, CDR3 length, J gene, CDR3 protein.

v_call: TRBV13; cdr3_length: 15; j_call: TRBJ2-3; cdr3_aa: CASSAFSGGTDTQYF
v_call: TRBV5-1; cdr3_length: 14; j_call: TRBJ1-1; cdr3_aa: CASSLDRQGGEAFF
v_call: TRBV25-1; cdr3_length: 14; j_call: TRBJ2-2; cdr3_aa: CASSESGLAGELFF
v_call: TRBV15; cdr3_length: 15; j_call: TRBJ2-1; cdr3_aa: CATSSYSGQPGEQFF
v_call: TRBV20-1; cdr3_length: 14; j_call: TRBJ2-7; cdr3_aa: CSARDYLPPSEQYF
v_call: TRBV7-9; cdr3_length: 16; j_call: TRBJ2-1; cdr3_aa: CASSSPGLAGINEQFF
v_call: TRBV5-1; cdr3_length: 15; j_call: TRBJ1-5; cdr3_aa: CASSLGGVANQPQHF
v_call: TRBV20-1; cdr3_length: 14; j_call: TRBJ2-7; cdr3_aa: CSARVGGPTYEQYF
v_call: TRBV28; cdr3_length: 15; j_call: TRBJ2-1; cdr3_aa: CASSLTRGRYNEQFF
v_call: TRBV20-1; cdr3_length: 14; j_call: TRBJ2-7; cdr3_aa: CSARRLAGEYEQYF
v_call: TRBV3-1; cdr3_length: 13; j_call: TRBJ2-1; cdr3_aa: CASSQGGMAEQFF
v_call: TRBV5-1; cdr3_length: 15; j_call: TRBJ2-3; cdr3_aa: CASSLSSGRWDTQYF
v_call: TRBV27; cdr3_length: 15; j_call: TRBJ2-1; cdr3_aa: CASRPDRGYYNEQFF
v_call: TRBV18; cdr3_length: 16; j_call: TRBJ2-2; cdr3_aa: CASSPPGTGTIGELFF
v_call: TRBV19; cdr3_length: 12; j_call: TRBJ2-1; cdr3_aa: CASRGAYNEQFF
v_call: TRBV4-1; cdr3_length: 18; j_call: TRBJ2-7; cdr3_aa: CASSQRGGLAGGPNEQYF
v_call: TRBV28; cdr3_length: 16; j_call: TRBJ1-5; cdr3_aa: CASSLEQFYSNQPQHF
v_call: TRBV7-9; cdr3_length: 13; j_call: TRBJ2-7; cdr3_aa: CASSLTNPYEQYF
v_call: TRBV6-1; cdr3_length: 14; j_call: TRBJ1-5; cdr3_aa: CASSRAGSTQPQHF
v_call: TRBV12-3/TRBV12-4; cdr3_length: 13; j_call: TRBJ2-7; cdr3_aa: CASRSGTNYEQYF
v_call: TRBV27; cdr3_length: 14; j_call: TRBJ2-1; cdr3_aa: CASSLAHPNNQQFF